Sequencing of this T cell receptor beta chain was carried out in a study of control samples from healthy donors and cancer patients. The length of the CDR3 is 14 residues. Trimming took 7 bases from V and 4 from J; bases not matched to a gene: 6. Per the germline V gene, CDR1 is SNHLY and CDR2 is FYNNEI. This clone has a single count. The repertoire was sequenced with immunoSEQ multiplex PCR; TCRdb's copy has only in-frame clones and lacks some. The sample includes about 150,000 clones, just under 95% of them seen just once. The sequencing input was PBMCs. The chain uses TRBV2 and TRBJ2-1; 8 bases match TRBD1. The sequence was collected from a man aged 55 to 70 with colorectal cancer. In DNA, the CDR3 is TGTGCCAGCAATTCTAGGACAGGGTACAATGAGCAGTTCTTC. This encodes CASNSRTGYNEQFF.